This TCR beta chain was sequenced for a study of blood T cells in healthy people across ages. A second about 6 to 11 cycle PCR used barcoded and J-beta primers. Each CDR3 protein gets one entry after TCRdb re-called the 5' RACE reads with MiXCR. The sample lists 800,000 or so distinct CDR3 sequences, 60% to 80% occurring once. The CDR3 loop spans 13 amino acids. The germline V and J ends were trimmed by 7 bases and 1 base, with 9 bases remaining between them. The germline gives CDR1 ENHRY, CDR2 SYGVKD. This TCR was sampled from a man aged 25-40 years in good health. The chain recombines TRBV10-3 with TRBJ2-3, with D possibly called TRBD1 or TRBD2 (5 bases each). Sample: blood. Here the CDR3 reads CAIKGTRTDTQYF. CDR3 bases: TGTGCCATCAAGGGGACCCGCACAGATACGCAGTATTTT.